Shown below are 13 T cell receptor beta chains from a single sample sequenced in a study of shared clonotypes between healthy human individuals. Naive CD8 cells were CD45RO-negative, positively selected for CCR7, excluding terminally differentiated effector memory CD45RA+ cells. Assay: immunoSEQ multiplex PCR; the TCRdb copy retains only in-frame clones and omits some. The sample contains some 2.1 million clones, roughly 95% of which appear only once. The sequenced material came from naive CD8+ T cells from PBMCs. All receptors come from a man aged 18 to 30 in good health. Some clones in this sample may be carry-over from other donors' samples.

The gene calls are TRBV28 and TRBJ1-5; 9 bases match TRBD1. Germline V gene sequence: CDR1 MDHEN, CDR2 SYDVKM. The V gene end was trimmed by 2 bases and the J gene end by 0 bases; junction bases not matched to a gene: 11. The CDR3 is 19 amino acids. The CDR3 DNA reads TGTGCCAGCAGTTTACCCCCGGACAGGGGACGACATAGCAATCAGCCCCAGCATTTT. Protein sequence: CASSLPPDRGRHSNQPQHF.

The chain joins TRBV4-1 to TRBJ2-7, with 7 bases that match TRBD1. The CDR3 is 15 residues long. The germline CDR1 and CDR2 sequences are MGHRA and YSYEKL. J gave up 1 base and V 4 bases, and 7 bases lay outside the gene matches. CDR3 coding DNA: TGCGCCAGCAGCCTAGGACAGGTTAGGTCCTACGAGCAGTACTTC. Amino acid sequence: CASSLGQVRSYEQYF.

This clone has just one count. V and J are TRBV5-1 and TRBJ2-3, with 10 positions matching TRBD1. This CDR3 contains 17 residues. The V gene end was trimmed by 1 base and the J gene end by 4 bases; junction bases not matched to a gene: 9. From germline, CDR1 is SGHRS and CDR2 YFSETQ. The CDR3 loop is CASSLRVGTGDADTQYF. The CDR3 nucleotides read TGCGCCAGCAGCTTGAGGGTCGGGACAGGGGACGCAGATACGCAGTATTTT.

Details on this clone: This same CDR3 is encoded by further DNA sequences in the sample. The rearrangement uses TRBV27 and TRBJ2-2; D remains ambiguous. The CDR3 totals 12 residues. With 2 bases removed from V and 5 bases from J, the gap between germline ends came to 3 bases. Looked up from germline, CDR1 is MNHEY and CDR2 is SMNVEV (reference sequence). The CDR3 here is CASSLGTGELFF. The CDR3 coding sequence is TGTGCCAGCAGTTTAGGGACCGGGGAGCTGTTTTTT.

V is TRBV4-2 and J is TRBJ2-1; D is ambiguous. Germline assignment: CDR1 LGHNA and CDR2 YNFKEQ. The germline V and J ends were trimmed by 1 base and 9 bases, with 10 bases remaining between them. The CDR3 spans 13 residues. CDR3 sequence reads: CASSQVSGVEQFF. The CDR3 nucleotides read TGTGCCAGCAGCCAAGTATCTGGAGTTGAGCAGTTCTTC.

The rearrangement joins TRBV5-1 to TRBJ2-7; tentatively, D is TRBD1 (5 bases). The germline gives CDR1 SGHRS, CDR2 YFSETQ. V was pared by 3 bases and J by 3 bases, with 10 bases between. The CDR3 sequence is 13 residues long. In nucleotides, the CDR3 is TGCGCCAGCAGCTCTCAGGGTCTCTACGAGCAGTACTTC. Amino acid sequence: CASSSQGLYEQYF.

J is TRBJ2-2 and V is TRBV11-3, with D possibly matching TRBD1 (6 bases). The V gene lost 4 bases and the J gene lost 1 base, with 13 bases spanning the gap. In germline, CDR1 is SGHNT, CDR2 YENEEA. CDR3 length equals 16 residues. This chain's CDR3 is CASSSNRDWNTGELFF. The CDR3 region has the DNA TGTGCCAGCAGCTCCAACAGGGATTGGAACACCGGGGAGCTGTTTTTT.

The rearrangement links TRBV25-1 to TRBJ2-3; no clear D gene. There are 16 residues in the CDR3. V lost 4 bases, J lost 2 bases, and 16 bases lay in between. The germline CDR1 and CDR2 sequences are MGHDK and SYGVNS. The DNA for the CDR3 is TGTGCCAGCAGTGGGGTGAACATAGGCTACACAGATACGCAGTATTTT. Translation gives CASSGVNIGYTDTQYF.

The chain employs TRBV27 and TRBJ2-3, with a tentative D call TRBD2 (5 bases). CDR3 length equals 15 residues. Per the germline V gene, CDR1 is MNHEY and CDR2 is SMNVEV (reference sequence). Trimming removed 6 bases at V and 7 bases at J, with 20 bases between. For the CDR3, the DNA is TGTGCCAGCAGCGCCGGGCCTTCGGGGTTGTATACGCAGTATTTT. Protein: CASSAGPSGLYTQYF.

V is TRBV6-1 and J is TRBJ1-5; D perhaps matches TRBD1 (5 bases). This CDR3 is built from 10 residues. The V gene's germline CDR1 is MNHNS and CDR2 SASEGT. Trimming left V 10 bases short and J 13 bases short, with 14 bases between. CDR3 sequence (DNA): TGTGCCACCGGGGTCCCAGGGCAGCATTTT. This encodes CATGVPGQHF.

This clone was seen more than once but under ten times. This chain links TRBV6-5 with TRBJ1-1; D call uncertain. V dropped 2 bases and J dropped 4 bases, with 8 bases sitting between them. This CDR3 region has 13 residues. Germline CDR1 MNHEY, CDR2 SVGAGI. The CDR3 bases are TGTGCCAGCAGTTACGGAGGGATCACTGAAGCTTTCTTT. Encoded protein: CASSYGGITEAFF.

The CDR3 DNA reads as TGTGCCAGCAGTTTAGGACCGATCGGTCTCACTGAGCAGTTCTTC. This translates into CASSLGPIGLTEQFF. This rearrangement joins TRBV27 to TRBJ2-1; no clear D gene. Germline V gene sequence: CDR1 MNHEY, CDR2 SMNVEV (reference sequence). The CDR3 runs 15 residues. Trimming left V 2 bases short and J 9 bases short, with 17 bases between.

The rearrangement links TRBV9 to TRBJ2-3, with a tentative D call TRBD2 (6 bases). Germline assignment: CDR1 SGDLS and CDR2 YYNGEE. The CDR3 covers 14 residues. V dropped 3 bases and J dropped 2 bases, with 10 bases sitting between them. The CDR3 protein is CASSGSSATDTQYF. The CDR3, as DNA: TGTGCCAGCAGCGGATCTAGCGCCACAGATACGCAGTATTTT.